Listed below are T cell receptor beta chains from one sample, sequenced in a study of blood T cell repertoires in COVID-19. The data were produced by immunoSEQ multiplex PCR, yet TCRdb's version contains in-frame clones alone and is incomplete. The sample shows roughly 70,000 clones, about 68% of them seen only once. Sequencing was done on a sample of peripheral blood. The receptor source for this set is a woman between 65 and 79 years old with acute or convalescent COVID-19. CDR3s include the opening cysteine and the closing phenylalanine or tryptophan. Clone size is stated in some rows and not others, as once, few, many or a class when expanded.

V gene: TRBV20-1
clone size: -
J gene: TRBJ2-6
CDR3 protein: CSASLGANVLTF

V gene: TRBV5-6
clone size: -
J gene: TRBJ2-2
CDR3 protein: CASSPGSGSGTGELFF

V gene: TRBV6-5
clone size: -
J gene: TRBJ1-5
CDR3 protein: CASSWKGVSQPQHF

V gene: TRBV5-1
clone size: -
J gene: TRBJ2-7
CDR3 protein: CASSLDGVREQYF

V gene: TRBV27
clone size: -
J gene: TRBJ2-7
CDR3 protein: CASSFIGRGEQYF

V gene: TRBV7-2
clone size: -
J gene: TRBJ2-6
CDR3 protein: CASSLALGSGANVLTF

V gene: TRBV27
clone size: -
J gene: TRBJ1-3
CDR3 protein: CASSTRTPSGNTIYF

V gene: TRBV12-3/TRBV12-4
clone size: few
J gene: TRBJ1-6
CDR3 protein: CASSPGLTGALHF

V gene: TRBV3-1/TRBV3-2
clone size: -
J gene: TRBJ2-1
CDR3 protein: CASSQSLLAGIDNEQFF

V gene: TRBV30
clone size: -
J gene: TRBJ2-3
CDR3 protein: CAWSPGTSRSTDTQYF

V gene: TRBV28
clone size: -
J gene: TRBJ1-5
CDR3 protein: CASSRETGVNQPQHF

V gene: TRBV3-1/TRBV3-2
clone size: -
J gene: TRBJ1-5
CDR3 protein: CASSLQGNNQPQHF

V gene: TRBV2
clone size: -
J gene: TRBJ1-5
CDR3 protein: CASRTGGGNSNQPQHF

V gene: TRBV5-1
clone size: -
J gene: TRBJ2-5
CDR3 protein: CASSRDSQETQYF

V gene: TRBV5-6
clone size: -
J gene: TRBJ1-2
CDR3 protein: CASSLEGTAFGYTF

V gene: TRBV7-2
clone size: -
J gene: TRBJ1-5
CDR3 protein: CASSVTTGPMQPQHF

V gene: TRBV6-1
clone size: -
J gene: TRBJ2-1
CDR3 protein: CASSEALGAALGNNEQFF

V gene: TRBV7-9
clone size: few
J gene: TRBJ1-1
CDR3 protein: CASSPQKNTEAFF

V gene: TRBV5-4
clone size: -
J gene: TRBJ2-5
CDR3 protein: CASSLVKGGQAQETQYF

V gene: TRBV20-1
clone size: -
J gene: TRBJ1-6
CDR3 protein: CSASVAGGSYNSPLHF

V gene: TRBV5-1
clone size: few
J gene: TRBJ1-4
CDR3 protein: CASSTDRATNEKLFF

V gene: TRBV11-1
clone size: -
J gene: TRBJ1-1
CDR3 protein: CASSFDRDTEAFF

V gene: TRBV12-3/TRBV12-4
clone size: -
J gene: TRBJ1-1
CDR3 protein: CASRRTVNTEAFF

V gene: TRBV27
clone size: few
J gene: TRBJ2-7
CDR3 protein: CASSLSGQVEPYEQYF